These T cell receptor beta chains were read from a single sample in a study of shared clonotypes between healthy human individuals. Profiling relied on immunoSEQ multiplex PCR, and the TCRdb table lists in-frame clones only, not all of them. The sample lists about 710,000 clones, roughly 73% occurring once. Sequenced input: memory CD4+ T cells sorted from blood. Every receptor here comes from a woman in her twenties or thirties in good health. CDR3s include the opening cysteine and the closing phenylalanine or tryptophan. The D gene is left open where the match is weak. A clone size is listed for some rows: how often the clone was seen (once, few, many), or a class if it is expanded.

CDR3 protein	CDR3 DNA	D gene	clone size	V gene	J gene
CASSSSGRGNEQFF	TGCGCCAGCAGTTCTAGCGGGAGAGGGAATGAGCAGTTCTTC	TRBD2	-	TRBV5-1	TRBJ2-1
CASSRQGVGEQYF	TGTGCCAGTTCCCGTCAGGGGGTGGGGGAGCAGTACTTC	TRBD1	-	TRBV19	TRBJ2-5
CASSPRTGLELFF	TGTGCCAGCAGCCCCAGGACAGGATTGGAGCTGTTTTTT	TRBD1	-	TRBV2	TRBJ2-2
CASSAQGFTGELFF	TGCGCCAGCAGCGCTCAGGGTTTCACCGGGGAGCTGTTTTTT	-	-	TRBV5-1	TRBJ2-2
CASRTRVEETQYF	TGCGCCAGCAGGACTAGGGTCGAAGAGACCCAGTACTTC	-	few	TRBV10-2	TRBJ2-5
CASSFPEGNEKLFF	TGCGCCAGCAGCTTCCCAGAGGGAAATGAAAAACTGTTTTTT	-	-	TRBV5-1	TRBJ1-4
CASSLRDSTYEQYF	TGTGCCAGCAGTTTAAGGGACAGCACCTACGAGCAGTACTTC	TRBD1	-	TRBV28	TRBJ2-7
CASSLRQGDTDTQYF	TGCGCCAGCAGCCTCCGACAGGGAGACACAGATACGCAGTATTTT	TRBD1	-	TRBV4-1	TRBJ2-3
CASSRQGSNTGELFF	TGTGCCAGCAGTCGACAGGGTTCCAACACCGGGGAGCTGTTTTTT	TRBD1	-	TRBV6-5	TRBJ2-2
CASSQIGLAGDEQFF	TGCGCCAGCAGCCAAATTGGACTAGCGGGAGATGAGCAGTTCTTC	TRBD2	-	TRBV4-1	TRBJ2-1
CASSRPRGPTQYF	TGTGCCAGCAGTCGCCCTAGGGGGCCCACGCAGTATTTT	TRBD1	-	TRBV6-5	TRBJ2-3